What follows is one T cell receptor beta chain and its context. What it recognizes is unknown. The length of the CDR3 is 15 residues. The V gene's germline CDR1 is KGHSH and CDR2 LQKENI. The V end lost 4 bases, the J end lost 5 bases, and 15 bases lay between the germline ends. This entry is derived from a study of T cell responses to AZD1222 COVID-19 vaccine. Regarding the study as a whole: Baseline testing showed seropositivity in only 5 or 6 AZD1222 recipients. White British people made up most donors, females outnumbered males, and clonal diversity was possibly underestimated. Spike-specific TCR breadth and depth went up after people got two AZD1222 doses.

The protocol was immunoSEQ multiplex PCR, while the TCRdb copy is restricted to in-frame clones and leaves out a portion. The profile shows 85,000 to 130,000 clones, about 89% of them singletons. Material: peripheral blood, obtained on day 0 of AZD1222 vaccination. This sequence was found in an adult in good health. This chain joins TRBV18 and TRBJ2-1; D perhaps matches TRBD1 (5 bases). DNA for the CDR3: TGTGCCAGCTCACTGTTGCCGACAGCCAACAATGAGCAGTTCTTC. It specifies CASSLLPTANNEQFF.